This T cell receptor beta chain was recovered during a study of CD8+ T cells in alopecia areata. At the level of the study: In an open-label trial, patients got 5 to 10 mg tofacitinib twice daily. Affected scalp percentage determined the severity score of treated patients. Findings and limits, study-wide: Normal scalp showed lower clonality than lesional scalp, especially alopecia totalis/universalis. For baseline CD8+ expansion, any link to response stays uncertain with one nonresponder.

RNA extraction was followed by reverse transcription into cDNA, which acted as the sequencing template. This table comes from immunoSEQ multiplex PCR, and its TCRdb copy is limited to in-frame clones, with some not included. The table has some 220,000 clones, about 50% seen once. This CDR3 is built from 13 residues. With 0 bases removed from V and 7 bases from J, the gap between germline ends came to 8 bases. Germline V gene sequence: CDR1 SGHRS, CDR2 YFSETQ. This clone was seen more than once but under ten times. The target antigen is unknown. Sample treatment: oral pan-JAK inhibitor, 5-10 mg twice daily.

The chain uses TRBV5-1 and TRBJ1-5; D unresolved. The sequence was collected from a human donor with alopecia areata. The starting material was CD4+ T cells sorted from blood, obtained at week 4, from a patient treated with tofacitinib. The CDR3, as DNA: TGCGCCAGCAGCTTGGAGGGTCCGCAGCCCCAGCATTTT. This sequence encodes CASSLEGPQPQHF.